The TCR beta chain under discussion was sequenced for a study of T cells expressing NK-cell markers. Per the germline V gene, CDR1 is SGHRS and CDR2 is YFSETQ. This CDR3 has 15 amino acids. TCRdb re-called the 5' RACE reads; one entry per CDR3 protein, DNA not given. The sample has 25,000 to 35,000 distinct CDR3 sequences; the top ten hold around 60%. V and J are TRBV5-1 and TRBJ2-1; TCRdb returns TRBD1, unconfirmable since there is no DNA. The sequence was obtained from a woman aged 18 to 69 in good health. The sequenced sample consisted of blood T cells: a sorted CD56 or NKG2C T cell subset, CD4+ or CD8+ T cells, or bulk PBMC T cells (not recorded which). CDR3 loop: CASSLRQGADNEQFF. Filled out from reference TRBV5-1 and TRBJ2-1, the complete variable domain reads KAGVTQTPRYLIKTRGQQVTLSCSPISGHRSVSWYQQTPGQGLQFLFEYFSETQRNKGNFPGRFSGRQFSNSRSEMNVSTLELGDSALYLCASSLRQGADNEQFFGPGTRLTVL.